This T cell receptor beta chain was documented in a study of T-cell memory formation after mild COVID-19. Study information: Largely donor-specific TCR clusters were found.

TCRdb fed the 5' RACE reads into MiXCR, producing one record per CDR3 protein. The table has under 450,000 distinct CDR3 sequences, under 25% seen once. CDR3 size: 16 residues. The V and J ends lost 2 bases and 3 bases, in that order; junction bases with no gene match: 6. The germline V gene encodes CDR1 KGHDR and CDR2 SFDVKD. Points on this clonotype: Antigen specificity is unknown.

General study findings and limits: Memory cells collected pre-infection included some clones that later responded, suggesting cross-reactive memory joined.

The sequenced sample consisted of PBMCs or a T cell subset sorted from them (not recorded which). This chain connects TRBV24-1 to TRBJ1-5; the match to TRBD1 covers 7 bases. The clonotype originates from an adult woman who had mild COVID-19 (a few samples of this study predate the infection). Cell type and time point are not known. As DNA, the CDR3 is TGTGCCACCAGTGATTCAGGGGGATGGAACAATCAGCCCCAGCATTTT. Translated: CATSDSGGWNNQPQHF.